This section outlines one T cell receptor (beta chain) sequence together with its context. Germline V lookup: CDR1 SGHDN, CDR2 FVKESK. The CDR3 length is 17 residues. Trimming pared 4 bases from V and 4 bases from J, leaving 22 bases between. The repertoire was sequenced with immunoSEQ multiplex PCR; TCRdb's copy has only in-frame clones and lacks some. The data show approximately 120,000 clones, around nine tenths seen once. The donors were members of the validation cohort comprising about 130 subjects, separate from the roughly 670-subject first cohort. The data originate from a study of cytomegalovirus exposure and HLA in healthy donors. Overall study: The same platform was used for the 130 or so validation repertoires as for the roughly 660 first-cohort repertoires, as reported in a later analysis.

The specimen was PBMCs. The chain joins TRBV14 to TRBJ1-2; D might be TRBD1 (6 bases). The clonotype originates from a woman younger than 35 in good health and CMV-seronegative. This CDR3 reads CASSRNTGQGIPYGYTF. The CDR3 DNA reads TGTGCCAGCAGCCGGAACACTGGGCAGGGGATTCCCTATGGCTACACCTTC.